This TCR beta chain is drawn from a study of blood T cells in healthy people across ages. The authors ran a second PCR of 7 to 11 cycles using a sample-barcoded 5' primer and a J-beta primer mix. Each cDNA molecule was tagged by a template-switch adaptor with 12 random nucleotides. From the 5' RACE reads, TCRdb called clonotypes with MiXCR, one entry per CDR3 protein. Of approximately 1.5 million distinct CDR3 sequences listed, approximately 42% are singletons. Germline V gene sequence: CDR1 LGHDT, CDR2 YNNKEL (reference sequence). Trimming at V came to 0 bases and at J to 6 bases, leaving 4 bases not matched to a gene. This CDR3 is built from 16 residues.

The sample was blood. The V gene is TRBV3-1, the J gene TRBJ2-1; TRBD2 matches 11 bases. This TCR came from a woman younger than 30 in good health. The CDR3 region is CASSQDCSGGANEQFF. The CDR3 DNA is TGTGCCAGCAGCCAAGATTGTAGCGGGGGGGCCAATGAGCAGTTCTTC.